This entry lists 12 T cell receptor beta chains sequenced from one sample in a study of cytomegalovirus exposure and HLA in healthy donors. Primers for the PCR totalled 60 Vbeta and 13 Jbeta. Some clones are missing from TCRdb's copy, which holds only in-frame ones; the method was immunoSEQ multiplex PCR. The sample includes roughly 180,000 clones, approximately 82% of them seen just once. The sequencing sample was made of PBMCs. The source is a male donor in good health and CMV-seronegative.

The table lists this clone with a count of one. The chain combines TRBV11-3 with TRBJ2-1; 9 nucleotides line up with TRBD2. CDR3 length: 15 residues. CDR1 and CDR2 from the germline V gene are SGHNT and YENEEA. The V gene end was trimmed by 5 bases and the J gene end by 4 bases; junction bases not matched to a gene: 6. CDR3 in amino acids: CASSPSGIRYNEQFF. The CDR3 bases are TGTGCCAGCAGCCCTAGCGGGATCCGATACAATGAGCAGTTCTTC.

The chain is built from TRBV30 and TRBJ2-6; D is ambiguous. Germline lookup yields CDR1 GTSNPN and CDR2 SVGIG (reference sequence). Trimming left V 2 bases short and J 4 bases short, with 6 bases between. The CDR3 contains 13 residues. CDR3 coding DNA: TGTGCCTGGAGTCCGGAGGGGGCCAACGTCCTGACTTTC. Residues: CAWSPEGANVLTF. Complete variable domain (other parts from reference TRBV30 and TRBJ2-6): SQTIHQWPATLVQPVGSPLSLECTVEGTSNPNLYWYRQAAGRGLQLLFYSVGIGQISSEVPQNLSASRPQDRQFILSSKKLLLSDSGFYLCAWSPEGANVLTFGAGSRLTVL.

V gene TRBV6-1 combines with J gene TRBJ2-3; 8 bases line up with TRBD1. Germline V gene sequence: CDR1 MNHNS, CDR2 SASEGT. This CDR3 spans 15 amino acids. V lost 2 bases to trimming and J lost 3 bases; unmatched junction nucleotides: 4. The CDR3 region has the DNA TGTGCCAGCAGTGAATCAAGGACAGGGACAGATACGCAGTATTTT. It codes for CASSESRTGTDTQYF.

This rearrangement joins TRBV6-5 to TRBJ1-1, with 8 bases identical to TRBD1. The CDR3 length is 14 residues. Germline V lookup: CDR1 MNHEY, CDR2 SVGAGI. V gave up 4 bases and J gave up 4 bases; unmatched junction bases: 5. CDR3 in DNA: TGTGCCAGCAGTTTAGGACAGGGAGGCACTGAAGCTTTCTTT. Encoded protein: CASSLGQGGTEAFF.

The V call is TRBV27, the J call TRBJ2-4; 13 positions agree with TRBD2. V shed 0 bases and J 5 bases; nucleotides not matched to a gene: 4. Germline CDR1 reads MNHEY; CDR2 reads SMNVEV (reference sequence). The CDR3 consists of 17 residues. CDR3: CASSLSGLAGRQNIQYF. The CDR3 DNA is TGTGCCAGCAGTTTATCGGGACTAGCGGGGAGACAAAACATTCAGTACTTC.

The rearrangement uses TRBV27 and TRBJ1-5; TRBD1 matches 7 bases. The CDR3 spans 15 residues. Per the germline V gene, CDR1 is MNHEY and CDR2 is SMNVEV (reference sequence). V trimming: 5 bases; J trimming: 5 bases; junction bases outside the gene matches: 9. In nucleotides, the CDR3 is TGTGCCAGCAGTCCCACAGGGGTTGCGTATCAGCCCCAGCATTTT. Translating gives CASSPTGVAYQPQHF.

The rearrangement uses TRBV28 and TRBJ2-1; D possibly corresponds to TRBD2 (6 bases). The CDR3 covers 16 residues. V shed 7 bases and J shed 0 bases, with 16 bases lying between them. Germline lookup yields CDR1 MDHEN and CDR2 SYDVKM. CDR3 bases: TGTGCCAGCAACCGTAGCGGAGGGAGCTCCTACAATGAGCAGTTCTTC. Translating gives CASNRSGGSSYNEQFF.

This chain uses TRBV6-4 with TRBJ2-2; possible D gene TRBD2, 5 bases. The CDR3 has 14 residues. The V end lost 7 bases, the J end lost 7 bases, and 16 bases lay between the germline ends. The germline CDR1 and CDR2 sequences are MRHNA and SNTAGT. In DNA form, the CDR3 reads TGTGCCAGCATCCCGGGGAGTCAAGGCGGGGAGCTGTTTTTT. It codes for CASIPGSQGGELFF.

The rearrangement links TRBV7-3 to TRBJ2-7, with 7 nucleotides matching TRBD2. Germline CDR1 is SGHTA and CDR2 is FQGTGA. This CDR3 spans 16 amino acids. V lost 5 bases, J lost 0 bases, and 10 bases stayed unmatched. CDR3 sequence reads: CASSPTHGTTSYEQYF. The CDR3 bases are TGTGCCAGCAGCCCCACCCACGGGACTACCTCCTACGAGCAGTACTTC.

V usage is TRBV27 and J usage is TRBJ2-6; 9 bases align to TRBD2. Germline V gene sequence: CDR1 MNHEY, CDR2 SMNVEV (reference sequence). Trimming took 4 bases from V and 0 from J; bases not matched to a gene: 10. This CDR3 spans 19 amino acids. The CDR3 nucleotides read TGTGCCAGCAGTTACGATTTAGCGGGAGATAACTCTGGGGCCAACGTCCTGACTTTC. Amino acid sequence: CASSYDLAGDNSGANVLTF.

The chain recombines TRBV5-1 with TRBJ2-2; weak D call: TRBD2 (5 bases). Trimming removed 4 bases from V and 4 bases from J, with 11 bases in between. Per the germline V gene, CDR1 is SGHRS and CDR2 is YFSETQ. CDR3 size: 14 residues. The CDR3 DNA reads TGCGCCAGCAGCCAGGACGAGGGCACCGGGGAGCTGTTTTTT. Its translation is CASSQDEGTGELFF.

This sequence joins TRBV19 and TRBJ1-1, with TRBD1 matching over 10 bases. From germline, CDR1 is LNHDA and CDR2 SQIVND (reference sequence). V trimming: 3 bases; J trimming: 0 bases; junction bases outside the gene matches: 1. This CDR3 is 15 amino acids long. CDR3 in DNA: TGTGCCAGTAGTATTGGGACAGGGGTGAACACTGAAGCTTTCTTT. This sequence encodes CASSIGTGVNTEAFF.